These 14 T cell receptor beta chains share one sample of origin, sequenced in a study of OX40 agonist ivuxolimab in advanced cancers. Using immunoSEQ multiplex PCR, the repertoire was profiled, and TCRdb retains in-frame clones only, with some absent. The sample records about 43,000 clones, approximately 90% being singletons. Sequencing was performed on CD4+ or CD8+ T cells sorted from blood, taken in a trial of the OX40 agonist ivuxolimab. Receptors were obtained from an adult with an advanced solid tumor such as melanoma, head and neck, liver or kidney cancer.

The chain employs TRBV28 and TRBJ1-2; TRBD1 agrees at 9 bases. V shed 5 bases, J shed 5 bases, and the junction held 9 bases outside the gene matches. The CDR3 runs 15 residues. From germline, CDR1 is MDHEN and CDR2 SYDVKM. The CDR3 spells CASSPGTGFRYGYTF. CDR3 bases: TGTGCCAGCAGTCCCGGGACAGGGTTTAGGTATGGCTACACCTTC.

J is TRBJ2-2 and V is TRBV27; D not resolved. Germline V gives CDR1 MNHEY, CDR2 SMNVEV (reference sequence). Trimming cost V 2 bases and J 10 bases, with 8 bases left between them. The CDR3 loop spans 12 amino acids. In DNA form, the CDR3 reads TGTGCCAGCAGTTTAAACTACCCGGAGCTGTTTTTT. Its protein product is CASSLNYPELFF.

This CDR3 reads CASSLLGGSRQPQHF. DNA of the CDR3: TGTGCCAGCAGTCTTCTCGGGGGGTCTCGTCAGCCCCAGCATTTT. The chain links TRBV28 to TRBJ1-5; possible D gene TRBD1, 5 bases. Trimming left V 5 bases short and J 6 bases short, with 17 bases between. Germline CDR1 is MDHEN and CDR2 is SYDVKM. The CDR3 has 15 residues.

The chain uses TRBV28 and TRBJ1-2, with unresolved D. Trimming removed 3 bases at V and 3 bases at J, with 5 bases between. Germline V gene data show CDR1 as MDHEN and CDR2 as SYDVKM. The CDR3 extends over 12 amino acids. In DNA form, the CDR3 reads TGTGCCAGCAGTTTGGGCCACTATGGCTACACCTTC. It specifies CASSLGHYGYTF.

The chain couples TRBV2 to TRBJ1-3; D call uncertain. CDR1 is SNHLY and CDR2 is FYNNEI in the germline V gene. This CDR3 has 15 residues. Trimming pared 2 bases from V and 3 bases from J, leaving 11 bases between. The DNA for the CDR3 is TGTGCCAGCAGTGAAACACCACCGAGTGGAAACACCATATATTTT. It translates to CASSETPPSGNTIYF.

The gene calls are TRBV5-1 and TRBJ2-1; 9 nucleotides match TRBD2. The V segment lost 5 bases and the J segment 1 base; nucleotides outside the gene matches: 13. This CDR3 spans 18 amino acids. The germline CDR1 and CDR2 sequences are SGHRS and YFSETQ. The CDR3 bases are TGCGCCAGCAGGACACCAGCGGGAGGTACGGGATCCTACAATGAGCAGTTCTTC. Its translation is CASRTPAGGTGSYNEQFF.

The chain uses TRBV6-1 and TRBJ1-2; D call uncertain. Germline-derived CDR1 and CDR2 are MNHNS and SASEGT. Trimming left V 6 bases short and J 0 bases short, with 11 bases between. The CDR3 spans 14 residues. The CDR3 DNA follows: TGTGCCAGCAGCCATAACGCGGCTAACTATGGCTACACCTTC. This codes for CASSHNAANYGYTF.

The V call is TRBV19, the J call TRBJ1-1; possible D gene TRBD1, 6 bases. This CDR3 has 15 residues. V lost 7 bases to trimming and J lost 1 base, with 16 bases between them. Germline lookup yields CDR1 LNHDA and CDR2 SQIVND (reference sequence). The CDR3 nucleotides are TGTGCCAGTACCCTGGACAGTTTGGGGAACACTGAAGCTTTCTTT. Its protein product is CASTLDSLGNTEAFF.

The chain couples TRBV7-6 to TRBJ2-2; D gene unclear. Between the trimmed V and J ends, which lost 4 bases and 2 bases, there was a span of 2 bases. CDR1 SGHVS and CDR2 FNYEAQ come from the germline V gene. The CDR3 extends over 12 amino acids. CDR3 sequence: CASSYNTGELFF. CDR3 sequence (DNA): TGTGCCAGCAGCTATAACACCGGGGAGCTGTTTTTT. Variable domain in full (rest from reference TRBV7-6 and TRBJ2-2): GAGVSQSPRYKVTKRGQDVALRCDPISGHVSLYWYRQALGQGPEFLTYFNYEAQQDKSGLPNDRFSAERPEGSISTLTIQRTEQRDSAMYRCASSYNTGELFFGEGSRLTVL.

This clone was seen just once. The rearrangement uses TRBV27 and TRBJ1-2, with D perhaps matching TRBD1 (6 bases). Between the trimmed V and J ends, which lost 6 bases and 6 bases, there was a span of 17 bases. Germline V gene data show CDR1 as MNHEY and CDR2 as SMNVEV (reference sequence). CDR3 length: 14 amino acids. The CDR3, as DNA: TGTGCCAGCAGACCTGGGGGGGCAACGGATGGCTACACCTTC. Translation gives CASRPGGATDGYTF.

The chain employs TRBV30 and TRBJ2-3, with TRBD1 identical over 7 bases. The ends lost 4 bases at V and 2 bases at J; junction bases unmatched: 3. The germline V gene encodes CDR1 GTSNPN and CDR2 SVGIG (reference sequence). CDR3 length: 13 residues. CDR3 DNA: TGTGCCTGGAACAGGGGAAACACAGATACGCAGTATTTT. This translates into CAWNRGNTDTQYF. Together with reference TRBV30 and TRBJ2-3, the CDR3 gives the full variable domain: SQTIHQWPATLVQPVGSPLSLECTVEGTSNPNLYWYRQAAGRGLQLLFYSVGIGQISSEVPQNLSASRPQDRQFILSSKKLLLSDSGFYLCAWNRGNTDTQYFGPGTRLTVL.

The gene calls are TRBV2 and TRBJ1-4; 9 bases line up with TRBD1. V shed 8 bases and J 0 bases; nucleotides not matched to a gene: 16. The CDR3 length is 19 residues. Looked up from germline, CDR1 is SNHLY and CDR2 is FYNNEI. CDR3 in DNA: TGTGCCAGCTGGCCGGGACAGGGAGCCTTCGACCCAACTAATGAAAAACTGTTTTTT. This codes for CASWPGQGAFDPTNEKLFF.

The V call is TRBV5-4, the J call TRBJ2-3, with 8 bases lining up with TRBD2. The V gene's germline CDR1 is SGHNT and CDR2 YYREEE (reference sequence). The CDR3 covers 15 residues. V shed 3 bases, J shed 4 bases, and the junction held 7 bases outside the gene matches. Here the CDR3 reads CASSSVGTSPDTQYF. In DNA form, the CDR3 reads TGTGCCAGCAGCTCCGTCGGGACTAGTCCAGATACGCAGTATTTT.

This chain joins TRBV30 and TRBJ1-6; no firm D call. The V gene's germline CDR1 is GTSNPN and CDR2 SVGIG (reference sequence). The CDR3 totals 13 residues. Trimming took off 0 bases at V and 9 bases at J, with 9 bases between the two ends. CDR3 bases: TGTGCCTGGAGTGTATTCCTAGTTTCACCCCTCCACTTT. Its protein is CAWSVFLVSPLHF.